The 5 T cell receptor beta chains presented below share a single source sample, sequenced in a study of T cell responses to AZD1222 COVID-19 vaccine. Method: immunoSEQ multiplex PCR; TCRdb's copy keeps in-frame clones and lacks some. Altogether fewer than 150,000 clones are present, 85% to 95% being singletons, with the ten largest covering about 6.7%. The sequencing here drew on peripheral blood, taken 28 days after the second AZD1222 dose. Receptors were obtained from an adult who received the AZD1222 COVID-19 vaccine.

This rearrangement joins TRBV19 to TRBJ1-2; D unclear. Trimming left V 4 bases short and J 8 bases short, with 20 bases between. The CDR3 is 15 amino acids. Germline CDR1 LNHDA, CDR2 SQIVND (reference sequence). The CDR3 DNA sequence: TGTGCCAGTAGTAAGATTAGTCCGATTGCTCCCGGCTACACCTTC. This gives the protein CASSKISPIAPGYTF.

The CDR3 loop reads CATSDPGTSGNTIYF. CDR3 bases: TGTGCCACCAGTGATCCCGGGACATCTGGAAACACCATATATTTT. This chain connects TRBV24-1 to TRBJ1-3; TRBD1 might be the D (6 bases). Germline V gene sequence: CDR1 KGHDR, CDR2 SFDVKD. With 3 bases removed from V and 1 base from J, the gap between germline ends came to 9 bases. CDR3 length equals 15 residues.

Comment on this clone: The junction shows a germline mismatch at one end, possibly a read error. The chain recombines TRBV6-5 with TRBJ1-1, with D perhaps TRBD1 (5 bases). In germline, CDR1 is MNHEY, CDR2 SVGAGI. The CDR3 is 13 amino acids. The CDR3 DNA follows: TGTGCCAGCAGTTATTCCGTGCCGACAGACCTTAGCTTT. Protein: CASSYSVPTDLSF.

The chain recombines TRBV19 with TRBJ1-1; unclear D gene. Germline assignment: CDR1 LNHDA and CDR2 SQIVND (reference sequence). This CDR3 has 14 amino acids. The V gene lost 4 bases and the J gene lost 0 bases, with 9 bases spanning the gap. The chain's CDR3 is CASSRPTVNTEAFF. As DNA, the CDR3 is TGTGCCAGTAGTAGACCGACGGTGAACACTGAAGCTTTCTTT.

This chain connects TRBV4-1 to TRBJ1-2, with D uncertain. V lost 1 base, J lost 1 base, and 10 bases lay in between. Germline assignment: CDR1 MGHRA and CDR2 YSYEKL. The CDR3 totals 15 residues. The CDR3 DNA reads TGCGCCAGCAGCCAAGGCCCCGGGAGTAACTATGGCTACACCTTC. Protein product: CASSQGPGSNYGYTF.